These 20 T cell receptor beta chains came from one sample sequenced in a study of T-cell memory formation after mild COVID-19. TCRdb passed the 5' RACE reads through MiXCR, listing each CDR3 protein once. The sample carries approximately 300,000 distinct CDR3 sequences, approximately 15% recorded once. Material for sequencing was PBMCs or a T cell subset sorted from them (not recorded which). These receptors originate from a man younger than 35 who had mild COVID-19 (a few samples of this study predate the infection). Cell type and time point are not known.

This clonotype was observed a few times. The genes are TRBV7-6 and TRBJ2-1, with D perhaps given as TRBD1 or TRBD2 (6 bases each). Germline V gene sequence: CDR1 SGHVS, CDR2 FNYEAQ. With 7 bases removed from V and 0 bases from J, the gap between germline ends came to 13 bases. This CDR3 has 15 residues. The CDR3 here is CASTGGTHSYNEQFF. The CDR3 nucleotides are TGTGCCAGCACCGGAGGGACACACTCCTACAATGAGCAGTTCTTC. Full variable domain (missing parts from reference TRBV7-6 and TRBJ2-1): GAGVSQSPRYKVTKRGQDVALRCDPISGHVSLYWYRQALGQGPEFLTYFNYEAQQDKSGLPNDRFSAERPEGSISTLTIQRTEQRDSAMYRCASTGGTHSYNEQFFGPGTRLTVL.

This clonotype occurred a few times. The chain is built from TRBV7-9 and TRBJ2-3, with D unclear. CDR1 is SEHNR and CDR2 is FQNEAQ in the germline V gene (reference sequence). This CDR3 is 14 amino acids long. The V gene lost 3 bases and the J gene lost 5 bases, with 12 bases spanning the gap. The CDR3 nucleotides are TGTGCCAGCAGCTTCGGACCCGCCGGAGATACGCAGTATTTT. Its translation is CASSFGPAGDTQYF.

This clonotype has just a few counts. The rearrangement joins TRBV28 to TRBJ2-7, with TRBD2 matching 10 bases. The CDR3 has 13 amino acids. V shed 1 base, J shed 7 bases, and the junction held 1 base outside the gene matches. From germline, CDR1 is MDHEN and CDR2 SYDVKM. The CDR3 DNA follows: TGTGCCAGCAGTTTATTACTAGCGGGGGAGCAGTACGTC. Its protein product is CASSLLLAGEQYV.

The chain couples TRBV29-1 to TRBJ1-2; possible D gene TRBD1, 6 bases. Germline V gives CDR1 SQVTM, CDR2 ANQGSEA. Trimming removed 3 bases from V and 8 bases from J, with 25 bases in between. CDR3 size: 16 residues. CDR3 protein: CSVDSDLDSGGAGYTF. In DNA, the CDR3 is TGCAGCGTTGATTCCGACCTGGACAGTGGGGGAGCCGGCTACACCTTC.

This clonotype showed up just a few times. The genes are TRBV9 and TRBJ2-2, with 8 bases lining up with TRBD1. Germline values: CDR1 SGDLS, CDR2 YYNGEE. The length of the CDR3 is 16 residues. V dropped 1 base and J dropped 3; count of bases not matched to a gene: 5. The DNA of the CDR3 is TGTGCCAGCAGCGTATTGGGGACAGGTTACACCGGGGAGCTGTTTTTT. Its protein product is CASSVLGTGYTGELFF.

The chain is built from TRBV7-6 and TRBJ1-1; 11 bases match TRBD1. V shed 1 base and J 5 bases; nucleotides not matched to a gene: 3. CDR3 length: 15 residues. Per the germline V gene, CDR1 is SGHVS and CDR2 is FNYEAQ. The CDR3 DNA reads TGTGCCAGCAGCTTAGATGGGACAGGGGGAACTGAAGCTTTCTTT. Encoded protein: CASSLDGTGGTEAFF.

This clonotype was seen a handful of times. An end of the junction does not agree with germline; a read error may underlie this. The chain combines TRBV7-7 with TRBJ2-3; D possibly uses TRBD1 or TRBD2 (6 bases each). CDR1 and CDR2 (germline): SSHAT, FNYEAQ (reference sequence). The CDR3 is 15 residues long. The CDR3 nucleotides are TGTGCTAGCAGCTTAGATGGGGGGCTCACAGATACGCAGTATTTT. Translation: CASSLDGGLTDTQYF.

This clonotype was observed many times. This chain uses TRBV2 with TRBJ1-2; D is uncertain. This CDR3 region has 11 residues. V lost 8 bases and J 1 base, leaving 5 bases between the germline ends. The germline V gene has CDR1 SNHLY and CDR2 FYNNEI. CDR3 nucleotides: TGTGCCAGCGCCGTTAACTATGGCTACACCTTC. Amino acids: CASAVNYGYTF.

This clonotype has only a few counts. The chain joins TRBV20-1 to TRBJ2-7; D possibly corresponds to TRBD1 (6 bases). Germline V gives CDR1 DFQATT, CDR2 SNEGSKA (reference sequence). The ends were cut back, 0 bases at V and 3 bases at J, with 9 bases in the middle. The CDR3 runs to 13 residues. The CDR3 nucleotides read TGCAGTGCTAGAGATGGGGGCCTCTACGAGCAGTACGTC. Amino acid sequence: CSARDGGLYEQYV.

This clonotype was seen a handful of times. The chain couples TRBV20-1 to TRBJ2-2, with no clear D. Germline V gives CDR1 DFQATT, CDR2 SNEGSKA (reference sequence). The CDR3 covers 12 residues. V dropped 5 bases and J dropped 3 bases, with 7 bases sitting between them. CDR3 in amino acids: CSARFYTGELFF. In nucleotides, the CDR3 is TGCAGTGCTCGTTTCTACACCGGGGAGCTGTTTTTT.

The table lists this clonotype with a few counts. The chain employs TRBV27 and TRBJ1-4, with TRBD1 as a possible D gene (6 bases). The CDR3 is 14 amino acids. V lost 5 bases, J lost 2 bases, and 9 bases lay in between. Germline assignment: CDR1 MNHEY and CDR2 SMNVEV (reference sequence). CDR3 residues: CASSTGTTNEKLFF. The CDR3 DNA reads TGTGCCAGCAGTACAGGGACGACTAATGAAAAACTGTTTTTT.

In its sample, this clonotype was seen many times. The chain recombines TRBV5-1 with TRBJ2-1; D gene ambiguous. V was cut by 0 bases and J by 8 bases, with 6 bases left in between. The CDR3 has 12 amino acids. Germline values: CDR1 SGHRS, CDR2 YFSETQ. The CDR3 region is CASSLVSHEQFF. The CDR3 bases are TGCGCCAGCAGCTTGGTCAGTCATGAGCAGTTCTTC.

This clonotype was seen a handful of times. The chain uses TRBV7-3 and TRBJ2-2; 9 nucleotides agree with TRBD2. The CDR3 loop spans 15 amino acids. V lost 6 bases to trimming and J lost 5 bases; unmatched junction nucleotides: 7. Germline lookup yields CDR1 SGHTA and CDR2 FQGTGA. The CDR3 reads CASSLAGAMTGELFF. In DNA, the CDR3 is TGTGCCAGCAGTTTAGCGGGGGCGATGACCGGGGAGCTGTTTTTT.

This clonotype was counted ten times or more. V is TRBV5-5 and J is TRBJ1-5; possible D gene TRBD1, 5 bases. The V end lost 3 bases, the J end lost 2 bases, and 18 bases lay between the germline ends. There are 17 residues in the CDR3. Per germline, CDR1 SGHKS and CDR2 YYEKEE (reference sequence). CDR3 sequence reads: CASSSGLAREGNQPQHF. The DNA for the CDR3 is TGTGCCAGCAGCTCCGGCCTGGCCAGGGAAGGCAATCAGCCCCAGCATTTT.

The chain is built from TRBV14 and TRBJ2-7, with D possibly TRBD2 on 6 matching bases. V lost 3 bases, J lost 7 bases, and 10 bases lay in between. The germline gives CDR1 SGHDN, CDR2 FVKESK. This CDR3 spans 12 amino acids. The CDR3 protein is CASSQGSGEQYV. The CDR3 DNA is TGTGCCAGCAGCCAGGGAAGCGGGGAGCAGTACGTC.

V and J are TRBV20-1 and TRBJ1-3; no definite D call. Trimming cost V 3 bases and J 4 bases, with 19 bases left between them. There are 16 residues in the CDR3. Germline CDR1 is DFQATT and CDR2 is SNEGSKA (reference sequence). The CDR3 here is CSARVREAGGGNTIYF. In DNA, the CDR3 is TGCAGTGCTAGGGTGAGGGAGGCCGGCGGGGGAAACACCATATATTTT.

In its sample, this clonotype was seen many times. The chain carries TRBV29-1 and TRBJ2-2; D perhaps matches TRBD2 (5 bases). The CDR3 covers 11 residues. CDR1 is SQVTM, CDR2 ANQGSEA, per germline. The V gene lost 5 bases and the J gene lost 5 bases, with 6 bases spanning the gap. This CDR3 is CSVPGTGELFF. The CDR3 region has the DNA TGCAGCGTTCCGGGGACCGGGGAGCTGTTTTTT.

This clonotype was detected only a few times. This chain uses TRBV7-2 with TRBJ1-1; unclear D gene. Germline CDR1 is SGHTA and CDR2 is FQGNSA. The CDR3 contains 13 residues. The V end lost 5 bases, the J end lost 4 bases, and 11 bases lay between the germline ends. The CDR3 DNA reads as TGTGCCAGCAGCCCGCGACAAAGCACTGAAGCTTTCTTT. It specifies CASSPRQSTEAFF.

V gene TRBV20-1 combines with J gene TRBJ1-1; maybe TRBD1 (5 bases). The germline V gene has CDR1 DFQATT and CDR2 SNEGSKA (reference sequence). V was pared by 6 bases and J by 2 bases, with 10 bases between. CDR3 length equals 12 residues. The CDR3 protein is CSAGGDNTEAFF. The CDR3, as DNA: TGCAGTGCCGGAGGGGATAACACTGAAGCTTTCTTT.

CDR3 protein: CASSFDRQFF. Written as DNA, the CDR3 is TGTGCCAGCAGTTTTGACAGACAGTTCTTC. The chain is built from TRBV12-3 or TRBV12-4 and TRBJ2-1, with TRBD1 as a possible D gene (5 bases). V lost 3 bases, J lost 13 bases, and 7 bases lay in between. The CDR3 covers 10 residues.